The rows below give T cell receptor beta chains drawn from one sample of a study of beta chain features in type 1 diabetes. Profiled with immunoSEQ multiplex PCR; TCRdb holds only in-frame clones, not every one. The table has a few hundred thousand clones, 9.6% seen once. The sequencing input was central memory CD4+ T cells from blood. These TCRs come from a man under 40 with type 1 diabetes. Both conserved end residues are part of each CDR3. D genes are given only for firm matches. Clone sizes are given selectively: once, few, many, or a class where the clone is expanded.

clone size: few; V gene: TRBV11-1; J gene: TRBJ2-5; D gene: NA; CDR3 DNA: TGTGCCAGCAGCTTAGAGGGAAACCCCCGGGAGACCCAGTACTTC; CDR3 protein: CASSLEGNPRETQYF
clone size: NA; V gene: TRBV19; J gene: TRBJ2-2; D gene: NA; CDR3 DNA: TGTGCCAGTAGTATTTTGAGGGCGCCGGTGGGTTCCGGGGAGCTGTTTTTT; CDR3 protein: CASSILRAPVGSGELFF
clone size: NA; V gene: TRBV2; J gene: TRBJ1-5; D gene: NA; CDR3 DNA: TGTGCCAGCACCCGAATTGGGGGGGGCGACAATAGCAATCAGCCCCAGCATTTT; CDR3 protein: CASTRIGGGDNSNQPQHF
clone size: few; V gene: TRBV5-1; J gene: TRBJ2-7; D gene: TRBD2; CDR3 DNA: TGCGCCAGCAGCTCAGGGACTAGCGGGAGGTACGAGCAGTACTTC; CDR3 protein: CASSSGTSGRYEQYF
clone size: NA; V gene: TRBV5-4; J gene: TRBJ2-3; D gene: TRBD1; CDR3 DNA: TGTGCCAGCAGCTTGTTGGGGACAGGGGGGAATACGCAGTATTTT; CDR3 protein: CASSLLGTGGNTQYF
clone size: NA; V gene: TRBV19; J gene: TRBJ1-1; D gene: NA; CDR3 DNA: TGTGCCAGTAGTTCGACAATGAACACTGAAGCTTTCTTT; CDR3 protein: CASSSTMNTEAFF
clone size: few; V gene: TRBV28; J gene: TRBJ2-4; D gene: NA; CDR3 DNA: TGTGCCAGCAGTTTTCACGGGGCGGCCAAAAACATTCAGTACTTC; CDR3 protein: CASSFHGAAKNIQYF
clone size: few; V gene: TRBV4-3; J gene: TRBJ2-2; D gene: TRBD1; CDR3 DNA: TGCGCCAGCAGCCAAGATCCCTACGACAGGGGGCGCACCGGGGAGCTGTTTTTT; CDR3 protein: CASSQDPYDRGRTGELFF
clone size: few; V gene: TRBV7-2; J gene: TRBJ2-7; D gene: NA; CDR3 DNA: TGTGCCAGCAGCTTTGGACTCCCCCAAAACTACGAGCAGTACTTC; CDR3 protein: CASSFGLPQNYEQYF
clone size: many; V gene: TRBV5-4; J gene: TRBJ2-2; D gene: NA; CDR3 DNA: TGTGCCAGCAGCCGGCTTATCGGCGGGGAGAACACCGGGGAGCTGTTTTTT; CDR3 protein: CASSRLIGGENTGELFF
clone size: NA; V gene: TRBV10-3; J gene: TRBJ2-3; D gene: TRBD1; CDR3 DNA: TGTGCCATCGGTCACCGGGACAGGGGGCCTAGTACGCAGTATTTT; CDR3 protein: CAIGHRDRGPSTQYF
clone size: NA; V gene: TRBV6-6; J gene: TRBJ2-5; D gene: TRBD1; CDR3 DNA: TGTGCCATCAGTGACAGGGATGAAGAGACCCAGTACTTC; CDR3 protein: CAISDRDEETQYF
clone size: NA; V gene: TRBV9; J gene: TRBJ2-1; D gene: NA; CDR3 DNA: TGTGCCAGCAGCGGTGGGAGAGGGATTCCCAATGAGCAGTTCTTC; CDR3 protein: CASSGGRGIPNEQFF
clone size: NA; V gene: TRBV27; J gene: TRBJ2-7; D gene: NA; CDR3 DNA: TGTGCCAGCAGTTCGGACAGTCCTCTCCACGAGCAGTACTTC; CDR3 protein: CASSSDSPLHEQYF
clone size: few; V gene: TRBV29-1; J gene: TRBJ1-1; D gene: NA; CDR3 DNA: TGCAGCGTTGAGCGGGTGGGGACTGAAGCTTTCTTT; CDR3 protein: CSVERVGTEAFF
clone size: NA; V gene: TRBV7-2; J gene: TRBJ2-1; D gene: NA; CDR3 DNA: TGCGCCAGCAGCCAAGGCCCGGGCAGTAACAATGAGCAGTTCTTC; CDR3 protein: CASSQGPGSNNEQFF
clone size: few; V gene: TRBV6-5; J gene: TRBJ2-3; D gene: NA; CDR3 DNA: TGTGCCAGCAGTTACTCGTATACTAGCACCACAGATACGCAGTATTTT; CDR3 protein: CASSYSYTSTTDTQYF
clone size: few; V gene: TRBV4-3; J gene: TRBJ2-2; D gene: NA; CDR3 DNA: TGCGCCAGCAGCCAAGAGCTCAGCAGGAGGGCCGGGGAGCTGTTTTTT; CDR3 protein: CASSQELSRRAGELFF
clone size: few; V gene: TRBV11-2; J gene: TRBJ1-1; D gene: NA; CDR3 DNA: TGTGCCAGCAGCTTACGGGGGGACGAAGCTTTCTTT; CDR3 protein: CASSLRGDEAFF
clone size: NA; V gene: TRBV4-1; J gene: TRBJ1-2; D gene: NA; CDR3 DNA: TGCGCCAGCAGCCAAACGGGGGGACCTAACTATGGCTACACCTTC; CDR3 protein: CASSQTGGPNYGYTF
clone size: many; V gene: TRBV7-9; J gene: TRBJ1-5; D gene: NA; CDR3 DNA: TGTGCCAGCAGCCCCGGGTTGGAACAGCCCCAGCATTTT; CDR3 protein: CASSPGLEQPQHF
clone size: many; V gene: TRBV11-3; J gene: TRBJ1-1; D gene: TRBD1; CDR3 DNA: TGTGCCAGCAGCTTAAACGACAGGGCTCAAGCTTTCTTT; CDR3 protein: CASSLNDRAQAFF
clone size: few; V gene: TRBV5-1; J gene: TRBJ1-5; D gene: NA; CDR3 DNA: TGCGCCAGCAGCTTGGCCCAGGGCGACCAGCCCCAGCATTTT; CDR3 protein: CASSLAQGDQPQHF
clone size: few; V gene: TRBV6-5; J gene: TRBJ2-2; D gene: TRBD2; CDR3 DNA: TGTGCCAGCAACCGACTAGCGGAACACACCGGGGAGCTGTTTTTT; CDR3 protein: CASNRLAEHTGELFF
clone size: NA; V gene: TRBV30; J gene: TRBJ1-2; D gene: NA; CDR3 DNA: TGTGCCTGGAGTCGTCTAGACAGGAGTCGTGGCTACACCTTC; CDR3 protein: CAWSRLDRSRGYTF
clone size: NA; V gene: TRBV29-1; J gene: TRBJ2-7; D gene: TRBD1; CDR3 DNA: TGCAGCGCATACGCGAGGGGGACAGGGTGGTACGAGCAGTACTTC; CDR3 protein: CSAYARGTGWYEQYF
clone size: many; V gene: TRBV7-2; J gene: TRBJ1-1; D gene: NA; CDR3 DNA: TGTGCCAGCAGCTTAGTTGCCGGTCTGAACACTGAAGCTTTCTTT; CDR3 protein: CASSLVAGLNTEAFF
clone size: NA; V gene: TRBV5-1; J gene: TRBJ2-1; D gene: TRBD2; CDR3 DNA: TGCGCCAGCAGCTTGGAGGGGGGCCAACCGGGACTAGCGGAGTTCTTC; CDR3 protein: CASSLEGGQPGLAEFF
clone size: NA; V gene: TRBV6-5; J gene: TRBJ2-7; D gene: TRBD1; CDR3 DNA: TGTGCCAGCAGTCAAGTAGGGGGCAGCTACTACGAGCAGTACTTC; CDR3 protein: CASSQVGGSYYEQYF
clone size: few; V gene: TRBV27; J gene: TRBJ1-4; D gene: TRBD1; CDR3 DNA: TGTGCCAGCAGTTTATTGTGGGACAGTGAAAAACTGTTTTTT; CDR3 protein: CASSLLWDSEKLFF
clone size: few; V gene: TRBV27; J gene: TRBJ1-2; D gene: NA; CDR3 DNA: TGTGCCAGCAGGGCCCGACTCACCCAGTATGGCTACACCTTC; CDR3 protein: CASRARLTQYGYTF
clone size: few; V gene: TRBV4-3; J gene: TRBJ2-1; D gene: NA; CDR3 DNA: TGCGCCAGCAGCCAATCAACGGAGTACAATGAGCAGTTCTTC; CDR3 protein: CASSQSTEYNEQFF
clone size: few; V gene: TRBV7-3; J gene: TRBJ2-7; D gene: NA; CDR3 DNA: TGTGCCAGCAGCCCCGGAAGGGGCGCCTACGAGCAGTACTTC; CDR3 protein: CASSPGRGAYEQYF
clone size: NA; V gene: TRBV25-1; J gene: TRBJ1-2; D gene: NA; CDR3 DNA: TGTGCCAGCAGTGAATGGGGTAATGGCTACACCTTC; CDR3 protein: CASSEWGNGYTF
clone size: few; V gene: TRBV11-2; J gene: TRBJ2-5; D gene: NA; CDR3 DNA: TGTGCCAGCAGCTTAATCGAAGAGACCCAGTACTTC; CDR3 protein: CASSLIEETQYF
clone size: NA; V gene: TRBV5-4; J gene: TRBJ2-2; D gene: NA; CDR3 DNA: TGTGCCAGCAGCCGGGACACACTAAACACCGGGGAGCTGTTTTTT; CDR3 protein: CASSRDTLNTGELFF
clone size: few; V gene: TRBV11-1; J gene: TRBJ2-7; D gene: NA; CDR3 DNA: TGTGCCAGCAGAGGTAGCGGATACGAGCAGTACTTC; CDR3 protein: CASRGSGYEQYF
clone size: NA; V gene: TRBV28; J gene: TRBJ2-2; D gene: TRBD1; CDR3 DNA: TGTGCCAGCGTTGGTTTGGGGGACAGGGACGGCGGGGAGCTGTTTTTT; CDR3 protein: CASVGLGDRDGGELFF
clone size: few; V gene: TRBV7-9; J gene: TRBJ2-2; D gene: TRBD2; CDR3 DNA: TGTGCCAGCAGAAGAGCCACGGGACTAGCGGCGAGGGGCGGGGAGCTGTTTTTT; CDR3 protein: CASRRATGLAARGGELFF
clone size: NA; V gene: TRBV27; J gene: TRBJ2-3; D gene: NA; CDR3 DNA: TGTGCCAGCAGTTTATTGGGTACAGATACGCAGTATTTT; CDR3 protein: CASSLLGTDTQYF
clone size: many; V gene: TRBV28; J gene: TRBJ1-4; D gene: TRBD1; CDR3 DNA: TGTGCCAGCAGTCAAGACAGGGGGGCTGAAAAACTGTTTTTT; CDR3 protein: CASSQDRGAEKLFF
clone size: NA; V gene: TRBV5-4; J gene: TRBJ2-1; D gene: NA; CDR3 DNA: TGTGCCAGCAGCCCGTTAGCGGACAGCTCCTACAATGAGCAGTTCTTC; CDR3 protein: CASSPLADSSYNEQFF
clone size: many; V gene: TRBV28; J gene: TRBJ1-3; D gene: NA; CDR3 DNA: TGTGCCAGCATAAAGGCTGGAAACACCATATATTTT; CDR3 protein: CASIKAGNTIYF
clone size: few; V gene: TRBV30; J gene: TRBJ2-7; D gene: NA; CDR3 DNA: TGTGCCTGGACAAGACAGCCCCCCCACGAGCAGTACTTC; CDR3 protein: CAWTRQPPHEQYF
clone size: NA; V gene: TRBV28; J gene: TRBJ1-1; D gene: NA; CDR3 DNA: TGTGCCAGCAGTGTAGGGACGGGCACTGAAGCTTTCTTT; CDR3 protein: CASSVGTGTEAFF
clone size: NA; V gene: TRBV5-1; J gene: TRBJ1-4; D gene: TRBD1; CDR3 DNA: TGCGCCAGCAGCTTTCACCTACCCTCAGGGGGAGGGGATAATGAAAAACTGTTTTTT; CDR3 protein: CASSFHLPSGGGDNEKLFF
clone size: NA; V gene: TRBV7-2; J gene: TRBJ2-7; D gene: TRBD2; CDR3 DNA: TGTGCCAGCAGCTTATATGGACTAGCGGGAAGCGAGCAGTACTTC; CDR3 protein: CASSLYGLAGSEQYF
clone size: few; V gene: TRBV5-6; J gene: TRBJ1-1; D gene: NA; CDR3 DNA: TGTGCCAGCAGCTGGGGCCGAGGGACTGAAGCTTTCTTT; CDR3 protein: CASSWGRGTEAFF
clone size: NA; V gene: TRBV7-9; J gene: TRBJ2-7; D gene: TRBD2; CDR3 DNA: TGTGCCAGCAGCTCCAGCGGGAGGGCCTACTACGAGCAGTACTTC; CDR3 protein: CASSSSGRAYYEQYF
clone size: few; V gene: TRBV28; J gene: TRBJ1-5; D gene: NA; CDR3 DNA: TGTGCCAGCATCCGGGAGATCGGGCAGCCCCAGCATTTT; CDR3 protein: CASIREIGQPQHF
clone size: NA; V gene: TRBV19; J gene: TRBJ2-1; D gene: TRBD1; CDR3 DNA: TGTGCCAGTAGTAATAGGGGGCGCGGTGTAAATGAGCAGTTCTTC; CDR3 protein: CASSNRGRGVNEQFF
clone size: few; V gene: TRBV27; J gene: TRBJ2-1; D gene: NA; CDR3 DNA: TGTGCCAGCAGTGGGAACATAGGGGATGAGCAGTTCTTC; CDR3 protein: CASSGNIGDEQFF
clone size: few; V gene: TRBV9; J gene: TRBJ2-3; D gene: NA; CDR3 DNA: TGTGCCAGCAGCGTAGGGACTTCGAGCACAGATACGCAGTATTTT; CDR3 protein: CASSVGTSSTDTQYF
clone size: NA; V gene: TRBV6-5; J gene: TRBJ2-1; D gene: NA; CDR3 DNA: TGTGCCAGCAGTACAAAGGTCTACAATGAGCAGTTCTTC; CDR3 protein: CASSTKVYNEQFF
clone size: few; V gene: TRBV9; J gene: TRBJ2-1; D gene: NA; CDR3 DNA: TGTGCCAGCAGCGTCGGACGCGGGTACACTGAGCAGTTCTTC; CDR3 protein: CASSVGRGYTEQFF